This is a list of T cell receptor beta chains from one sample in a study of PD-1 blockade in classical Hodgkin lymphoma. The method was immunoSEQ multiplex PCR; TCRdb's version includes in-frame clones alone and lacks a portion of them. The sample holds 100,000 to 130,000 clones, roughly nine tenths seen once. The specimen was peripheral blood mononuclear cells (PBMCs), collected before the second cycle of nivolumab. The receptors were sampled from a human donor with classical Hodgkin lymphoma. CDR3s include the opening cysteine and the closing phenylalanine or tryptophan. D genes are given only for firm matches. A row's size may be missing; if present it is once, few, many or a size class.

j_gene | abundance | v_gene | d_gene | CDR3nt | CDR3aa
TRBJ1-3 | - | TRBV11-2 | - | TGTGCCAGCAGCTCTTCAGTCTCTGGAAACACCATATATTTT | CASSSSVSGNTIYF
TRBJ2-1 | - | TRBV11-3 | TRBD2 | TGTGCCAGCAGCGAGACCTCTAGTTTGGCGGGAGGGAAAGATGAGCAGTTCTTC | CASSETSSLAGGKDEQFF
TRBJ1-1 | - | TRBV6-5 | - | TGTGCCAGCAGTTACGGTAGCCACATGAACACTGAAGCTTTCTTT | CASSYGSHMNTEAFF
TRBJ2-4 | - | TRBV5-8 | - | TGTGCCAGCAGCTTGGGCGGGTCTCTAGCCAAAAACATTCAGTACTTC | CASSLGGSLAKNIQYF
TRBJ2-7 | - | TRBV30 | TRBD2 | TGTGCCTGGAACCTAATAGCGGGAACTGGCGAGCAGTACTTC | CAWNLIAGTGEQYF
TRBJ2-5 | - | TRBV18 | - | TGTGCCAGCTCACCACCAGCAGGGTCCTCAGGAACCCAGTACTTC | CASSPPAGSSGTQYF
TRBJ2-1 | - | TRBV7-2 | - | TGTGCCAGCAGCTTAAGGACGCTAGATGACAATGAGCAGTTCTTC | CASSLRTLDDNEQFF
TRBJ2-2 | - | TRBV5-8 | - | TGTGCCAGCAGCTTGTTTTATAACACCGGGGAGCTGTTTTTT | CASSLFYNTGELFF
TRBJ1-5 | - | TRBV2 | - | TGTGCCAGCAGTGAATCTCCAGTTAATCAGCCCCAGCATTTT | CASSESPVNQPQHF
TRBJ1-2 | - | TRBV7-9 | - | TGTGCCAGCAGCTTAGGGCAGTCTAACTATGGCTACACCTTC | CASSLGQSNYGYTF
TRBJ1-2 | - | TRBV20-1 | TRBD1 | TGCAGTGAAGGACAGGGCTATGGCTACACCTTC | CSEGQGYGYTF
TRBJ2-1 | - | TRBV7-9 | TRBD2 | TGTGCCAGCAGCCGGGGCGGGAGCTCCTACAATGAGCAGTTCTTC | CASSRGGSSYNEQFF
TRBJ1-1 | once | TRBV28 | - | TGTGCCAGCACCTTAAGGGTTAACACTGAAGCTTTCTTT | CASTLRVNTEAFF
TRBJ2-1 | - | TRBV27 | TRBD2 | TGTGCCAGCAGTTTATCAAGCGGGGAGGGATTTAATGAGCAGTTCTTC | CASSLSSGEGFNEQFF
TRBJ2-1 | many | TRBV15 | - | TGTGCCACCAGCAGAGGTTCAGGGGAATCAGAGCAGTTCTTC | CATSRGSGESEQFF
TRBJ1-3 | - | TRBV30 | - | TGTGCCTGGAGTGTACAACAGGGTCCCATATATTTT | CAWSVQQGPIYF
TRBJ1-1 | - | TRBV5-1 | - | TGCGCCAGCAGCTTTGGGATACAATTATGGGAGGGAGCTGAAGCTTTCTTT | CASSFGIQLWEGAEAFF
TRBJ2-1 | few | TRBV18 | - | TGTGCCAGCTCACCGCAACAGGGCTACAATGAGCAGTTCTTC | CASSPQQGYNEQFF
TRBJ2-7 | - | TRBV27 | TRBD2 | TGTGCCAGCAGCACCGGGACTAGCGGCTACGAGCAGTACTTC | CASSTGTSGYEQYF
TRBJ2-1 | - | TRBV12-5 | TRBD2 | TGTGCTAGTGGACAGGCGGGACTAGCGGGACCTTTGTACAATGAGCAGTTCTTC | CASGQAGLAGPLYNEQFF
TRBJ1-1 | - | TRBV5-5 | - | TGTGCCAGCAGCTTGGAGGCAGGTCTGGGGTACACTGAAGCTTTCTTT | CASSLEAGLGYTEAFF
TRBJ1-1 | - | TRBV21-1 | - | TGTTCAGGGGGGGCTGAAGCTTTCTTT | CSGGAEAFF
TRBJ2-5 | - | TRBV28 | - | TGTGCCAGCAGTTTGGTGGGGGCGGGAGAGACCCAGTACTTC | CASSLVGAGETQYF
TRBJ1-1 | once | TRBV19 | - | TGTGCCAGTAGTATAGGCCCCTGGGAAGCCAACACTGAAGCTTTCTTT | CASSIGPWEANTEAFF
TRBJ1-2 | - | TRBV6-5 | - | TGTGCCAGCAGTTACACTGGGCAGTATGGCTACACCTTC | CASSYTGQYGYTF
TRBJ1-1 | - | TRBV6-6 | - | TGTGCCAGCAGTTACGTGGCAGGGTCGAACACTGAAGCTTTCTTT | CASSYVAGSNTEAFF
TRBJ2-4 | - | TRBV19 | - | TGTGCCAGTAGTAATCAGCAGGGGCCCAACATTCAGTACTTC | CASSNQQGPNIQYF
TRBJ2-2 | - | TRBV7-2 | TRBD2 | TGTGCCAGCAGCTCAGGGACTAGCGGGGGCACCGGGGAGCTGTTTTTT | CASSSGTSGGTGELFF
TRBJ2-7 | - | TRBV4-2 | TRBD2 | TGTGCCAGCAGCCAAGGACTAGCGGGAGCCGAGCAGTACTTC | CASSQGLAGAEQYF
TRBJ2-5 | - | TRBV28 | - | TGTGCCAGCAAACGGGGGGCCGAGTACGAGACCCAGTACTTC | CASKRGAEYETQYF
TRBJ1-2 | - | TRBV19 | - | TGTGCCAGTACCCTCACAGGGAGCGGGGGCTACACCTTC | CASTLTGSGGYTF
TRBJ1-1 | few | TRBV4-2 | TRBD1 | TGTGCCAGCAGCCAAGATCGGTACAGGACAGGGGGCCGGAGAACTGAAGCTTTCTTT | CASSQDRYRTGGRRTEAFF
TRBJ2-4 | - | TRBV7-2 | - | TGTGCCAGCAGCCCTAGTGTAGGGTGGGTAGCCAAAAACATTCAGTACTTC | CASSPSVGWVAKNIQYF
TRBJ2-1 | once | TRBV6-5 | - | TGTGCCAGCGGGAGCGGCTATGAGCAGTTCTTC | CASGSGYEQFF
TRBJ2-7 | - | TRBV5-6 | - | TGTGCCAGCCGGAGCCAGCGAACCTACGAGCAGTACTTC | CASRSQRTYEQYF
TRBJ2-5 | - | TRBV6-6 | - | TGTGCCAGCAGTTACTCGGGACCCCCTTCGAGAGAGACCCAGTACTTC | CASSYSGPPSRETQYF